Shown below are 17 T cell receptor beta chains from a single sample sequenced in a study of monozygotic twins with inflammatory bowel disease. TCRdb reprocessed the 5' RACE reads; each CDR3 protein has one entry and no DNA is given. Recorded for this sample: 400,000 to 500,000 distinct CDR3 sequences. Sequenced input: blood. The source of these receptors is a human donor with ulcerative colitis or Crohn's disease, or a healthy co-twin of an affected twin (not recorded which).

The rearrangement joins TRBV3-1 to TRBJ2-3. CDR3 length equals 14 residues. Germline values: CDR1 LGHDT, CDR2 YNNKEL (reference sequence). CDR3 residues: CASSHRTAADTQYF.

V and J are TRBV6-1 and TRBJ2-1. The germline gives CDR1 MNHNS, CDR2 SASEGT. The CDR3 consists of 14 residues. The CDR3: CASSDISSYNEQFF.

V usage is TRBV4-1 and J usage is TRBJ2-2; TCRdb lists TRBD2, though no DNA is available to test this call. The CDR3 contains 16 residues. Germline values: CDR1 MGHRA, CDR2 YSYEKL. The CDR3 spells CASSQMERDRTGELFF.

The CDR3 spells CASRPTASGGGYTF. This sequence joins TRBV12-3 or TRBV12-4 and TRBJ1-2; the TRBD1 assignment by TCRdb is unverifiable without DNA. The CDR3 runs to 14 residues.

This chain links TRBV7-2 with TRBJ2-5; with no DNA, the TCRdb D assignment of TRBD1 cannot be verified. The CDR3 contains 15 residues. Germline loops: CDR1 SGHTA, CDR2 FQGNSA. The CDR3 sequence: CASSLEGTGQETQYF.

The chain couples TRBV7-2 to TRBJ2-3; as DNA is missing, the TRBD1 call by TCRdb cannot be tested. The germline V gene has CDR1 SGHTA and CDR2 FQGNSA. The CDR3 has 16 residues. The CDR3 reads CASSADRAVGTDTQYF.

This chain uses TRBV29-1 with TRBJ2-5; TCRdb selects TRBD1, and the lack of DNA leaves this call unchecked. The CDR3 has 15 amino acids. Germline lookup yields CDR1 SQVTM and CDR2 ANQGSEA. The CDR3 protein is CSVNRGRGGQETQYF.

V is TRBV5-1 and J is TRBJ2-1; TCRdb's D call, TRBD2, is unchecked because there is no DNA. The CDR3 totals 16 residues. Per the germline V gene, CDR1 is SGHRS and CDR2 is YFSETQ. This chain's CDR3 is CASSPGTSASYNEQFF.

The CDR3 is CASSVAQGGTEAFF. This rearrangement joins TRBV9 to TRBJ1-1; TCRdb returns TRBD1, unconfirmable since there is no DNA. Germline CDR1 reads SGDLS; CDR2 reads YYNGEE. The CDR3 totals 14 residues.

The chain recombines TRBV5-4 with TRBJ2-7. The CDR3 consists of 12 residues. From germline, CDR1 is SGHNT and CDR2 YYREEE (reference sequence). CDR3 residues: CASSFNLNEQYF.

V is TRBV4-1 and J is TRBJ1-1; TCRdb picks TRBD1, but there is no DNA to check that call. The germline V gene encodes CDR1 MGHRA and CDR2 YSYEKL. The length of the CDR3 is 15 residues. The CDR3 loop reads CASLPPGVPNTEAFF.

The rearrangement joins TRBV28 to TRBJ1-2; TCRdb designates TRBD1, a call that cannot be tested without DNA. This CDR3 is built from 11 residues. The germline gives CDR1 MDHEN, CDR2 SYDVKM. The CDR3 loop reads CAYNNRVGYTF.

The V and J genes are TRBV5-6 and TRBJ1-1; TCRdb gives TRBD1 as the D gene, but with no DNA this cannot be confirmed. This CDR3 comprises 17 residues. The germline CDR1 and CDR2 sequences are SGHDT and YYEEEE. This CDR3 is CASSQRDRGLWNTEAFF. Full variable domain (missing parts from reference TRBV5-6 and TRBJ1-1): DAGVTQSPTHLIKTRGQQVTLRCSPKSGHDTVSWYQQALGQGPQFIFQYYEEEERQRGNFPDRFSGHQFPNYSSELNVNALLLGDSALYLCASSQRDRGLWNTEAFFGQGTRLTVV.

The genes are TRBV20-1 and TRBJ2-5; the D gene TCRdb calls, TRBD2, cannot be checked with no DNA. The length of the CDR3 is 15 residues. Per germline, CDR1 DFQATT and CDR2 SNEGSKA (reference sequence). CDR3 protein: CSARDPAGGQETQYF.

The chain has TRBV28 and TRBJ2-7; the TCRdb call, TRBD2, lacks DNA for checking. Germline CDR1 is MDHEN and CDR2 is SYDVKM. CDR3 length: 17 residues. CDR3 protein: CASRGGILAGGEYEQYF.

J is TRBJ2-1 and V is TRBV5-1; TCRdb's D call, TRBD2, is unchecked because there is no DNA. The CDR3 consists of 15 residues. CDR1 is SGHRS, CDR2 YFSETQ, per germline. Here the CDR3 reads CASSLPGGKHNEQFF.

The rearrangement joins TRBV6-1 to TRBJ2-2; as DNA is missing, the TRBD1 call by TCRdb cannot be tested. The CDR3 consists of 16 residues. CDR1 is MNHNS, CDR2 SASEGT, per germline. This CDR3 reads CASTTHGQGPTGELFF.